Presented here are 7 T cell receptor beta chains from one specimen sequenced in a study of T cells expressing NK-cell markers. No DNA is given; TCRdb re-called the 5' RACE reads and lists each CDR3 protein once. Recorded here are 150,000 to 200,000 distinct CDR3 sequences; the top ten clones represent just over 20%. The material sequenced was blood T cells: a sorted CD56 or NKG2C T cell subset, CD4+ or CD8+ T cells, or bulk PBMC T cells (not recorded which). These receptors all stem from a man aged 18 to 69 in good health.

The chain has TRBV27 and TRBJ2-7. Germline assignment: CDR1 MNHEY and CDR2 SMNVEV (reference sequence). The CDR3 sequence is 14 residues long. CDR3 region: CASSLSGSLGEQYF.

CDR3 amino acids: CASEGALSDGELFF. The gene calls are TRBV12-3 or TRBV12-4 and TRBJ2-2; TCRdb returns TRBD2, unconfirmable since there is no DNA. The CDR3 is made up of 14 amino acids.

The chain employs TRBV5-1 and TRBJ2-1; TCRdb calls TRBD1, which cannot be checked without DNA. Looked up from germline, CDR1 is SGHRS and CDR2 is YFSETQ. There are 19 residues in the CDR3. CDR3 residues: CASSLELVYGDRAYNEQFF.

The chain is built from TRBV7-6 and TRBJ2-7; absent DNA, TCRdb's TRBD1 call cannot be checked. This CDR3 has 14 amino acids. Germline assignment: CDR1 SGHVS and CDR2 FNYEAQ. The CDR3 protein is CASSLGTGYYEQYF.

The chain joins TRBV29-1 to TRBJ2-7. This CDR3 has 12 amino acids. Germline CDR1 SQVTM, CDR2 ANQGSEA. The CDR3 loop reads CSALDQPYEQYF.

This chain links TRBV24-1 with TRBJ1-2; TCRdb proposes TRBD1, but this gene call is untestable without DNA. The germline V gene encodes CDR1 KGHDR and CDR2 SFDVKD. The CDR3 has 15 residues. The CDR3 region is CATSDSTDRGDGYTF.

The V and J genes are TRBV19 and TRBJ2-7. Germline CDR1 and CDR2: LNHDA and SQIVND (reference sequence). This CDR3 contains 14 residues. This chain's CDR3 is CASSIGVPNYEQYF.